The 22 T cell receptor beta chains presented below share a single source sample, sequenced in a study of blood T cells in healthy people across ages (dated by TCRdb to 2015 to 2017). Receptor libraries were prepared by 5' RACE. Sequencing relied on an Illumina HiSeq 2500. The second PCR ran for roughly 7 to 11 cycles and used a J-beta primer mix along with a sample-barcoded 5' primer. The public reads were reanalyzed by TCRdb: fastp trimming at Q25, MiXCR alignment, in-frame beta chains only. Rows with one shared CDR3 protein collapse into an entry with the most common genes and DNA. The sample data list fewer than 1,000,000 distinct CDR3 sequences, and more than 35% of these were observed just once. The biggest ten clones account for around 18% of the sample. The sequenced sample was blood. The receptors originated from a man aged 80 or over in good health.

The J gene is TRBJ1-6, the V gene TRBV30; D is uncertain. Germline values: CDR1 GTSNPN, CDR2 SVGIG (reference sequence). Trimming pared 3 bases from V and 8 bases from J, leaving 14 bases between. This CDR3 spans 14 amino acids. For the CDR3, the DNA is TGTGCCTGGAGCCCGGCGGGAGCTTATTCACCCCTCCACTTT. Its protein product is CAWSPAGAYSPLHF.

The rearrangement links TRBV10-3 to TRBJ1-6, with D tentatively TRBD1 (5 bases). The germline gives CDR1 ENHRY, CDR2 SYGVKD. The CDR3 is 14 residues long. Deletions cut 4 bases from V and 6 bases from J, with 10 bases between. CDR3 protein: CAISVGGGNSPLHF. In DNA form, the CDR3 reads TGTGCCATCAGTGTCGGGGGAGGTAATTCACCCCTCCACTTT.

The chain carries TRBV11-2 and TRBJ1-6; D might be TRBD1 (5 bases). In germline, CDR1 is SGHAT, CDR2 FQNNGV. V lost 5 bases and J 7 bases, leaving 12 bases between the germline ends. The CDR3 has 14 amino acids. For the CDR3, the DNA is TGTGCCAGCAGCCGCGCAGGGAACAATTCACCCCTCCACTTT. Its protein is CASSRAGNNSPLHF.

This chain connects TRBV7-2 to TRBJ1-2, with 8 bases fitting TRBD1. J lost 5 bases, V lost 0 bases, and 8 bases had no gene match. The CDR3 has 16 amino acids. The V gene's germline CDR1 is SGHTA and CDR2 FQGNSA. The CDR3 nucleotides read TGTGCCAGCAGCTTAGCGCGACAGGGGATTGAGTATGGCTACACCTTC. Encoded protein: CASSLARQGIEYGYTF.

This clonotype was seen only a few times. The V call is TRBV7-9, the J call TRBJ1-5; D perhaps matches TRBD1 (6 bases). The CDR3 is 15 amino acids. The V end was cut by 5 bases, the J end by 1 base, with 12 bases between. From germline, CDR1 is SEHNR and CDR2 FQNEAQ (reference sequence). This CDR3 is CASSLSGVSNQPQHF. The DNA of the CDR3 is TGTGCCAGCAGCCTATCAGGGGTAAGCAATCAGCCCCAGCATTTT.

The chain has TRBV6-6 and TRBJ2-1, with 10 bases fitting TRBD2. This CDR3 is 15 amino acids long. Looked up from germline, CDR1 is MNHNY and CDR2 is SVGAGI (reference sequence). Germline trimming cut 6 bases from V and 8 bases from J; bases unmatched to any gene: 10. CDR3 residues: CASSPSGRAMDEQFF. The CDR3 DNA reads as TGTGCCAGCAGCCCAAGCGGGAGGGCCATGGATGAGCAGTTCTTC.

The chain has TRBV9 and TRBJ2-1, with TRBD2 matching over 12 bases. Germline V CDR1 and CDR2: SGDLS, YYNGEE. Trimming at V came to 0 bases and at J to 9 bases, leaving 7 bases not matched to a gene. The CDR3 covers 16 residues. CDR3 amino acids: CASSVGLASGRGEQFF. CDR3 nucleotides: TGTGCCAGCAGCGTAGGTCTTGCTAGCGGGAGGGGTGAGCAGTTCTTC.

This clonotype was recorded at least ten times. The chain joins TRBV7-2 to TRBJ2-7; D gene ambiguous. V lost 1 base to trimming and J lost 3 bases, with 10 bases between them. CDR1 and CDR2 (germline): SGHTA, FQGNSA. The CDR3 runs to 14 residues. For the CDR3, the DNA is TGTGCCAGCAGCTTAGTGGCGGTGGGCTACGAGCAGTACTTC. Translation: CASSLVAVGYEQYF.

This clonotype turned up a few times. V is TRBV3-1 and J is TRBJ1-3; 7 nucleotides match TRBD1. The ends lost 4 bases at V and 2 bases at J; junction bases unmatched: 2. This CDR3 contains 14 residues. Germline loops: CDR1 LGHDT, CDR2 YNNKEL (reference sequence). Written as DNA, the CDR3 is TGTGCCAGCAGCCCTGGGACAGCTGGAAACACCATATATTTT. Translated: CASSPGTAGNTIYF.

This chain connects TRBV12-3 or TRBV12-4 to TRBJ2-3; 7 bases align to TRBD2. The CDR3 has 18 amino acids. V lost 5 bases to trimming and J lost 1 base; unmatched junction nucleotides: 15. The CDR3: CASSVLAGLVSGTDTQYF. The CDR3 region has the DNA TGTGCCAGCAGTGTCTTAGCGGGTCTAGTCTCCGGCACAGATACGCAGTATTTT.

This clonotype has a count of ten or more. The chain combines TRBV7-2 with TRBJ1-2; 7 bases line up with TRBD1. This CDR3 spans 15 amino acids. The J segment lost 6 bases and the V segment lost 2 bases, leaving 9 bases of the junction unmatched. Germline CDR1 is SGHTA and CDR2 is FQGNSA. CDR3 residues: CASSLSNRGVNGYTF. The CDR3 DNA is TGTGCCAGCAGCTTATCAAACAGGGGAGTAAATGGCTACACCTTC.

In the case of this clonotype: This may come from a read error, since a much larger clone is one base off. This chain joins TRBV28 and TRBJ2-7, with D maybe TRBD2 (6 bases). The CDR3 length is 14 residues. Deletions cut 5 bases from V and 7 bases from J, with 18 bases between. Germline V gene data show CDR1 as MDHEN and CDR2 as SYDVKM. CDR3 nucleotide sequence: TGTGCCAGCAGTAGGGGACTCCGTTCCAATGAGCAGTACTTC. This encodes CASSRGLRSNEQYF.

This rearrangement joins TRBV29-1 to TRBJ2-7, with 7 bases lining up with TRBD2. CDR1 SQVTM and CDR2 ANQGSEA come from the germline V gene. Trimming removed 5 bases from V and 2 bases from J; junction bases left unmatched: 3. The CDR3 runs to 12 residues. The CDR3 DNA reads TGCAGCGTTCAGGCGGGAGCCTACGAGCAGTACTTC. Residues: CSVQAGAYEQYF.

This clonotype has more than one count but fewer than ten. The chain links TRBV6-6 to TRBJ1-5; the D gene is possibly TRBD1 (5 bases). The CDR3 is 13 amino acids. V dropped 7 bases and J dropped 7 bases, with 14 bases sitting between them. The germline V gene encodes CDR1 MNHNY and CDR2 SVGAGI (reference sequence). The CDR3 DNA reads TGTGCCAGCACCCAATTAGGGGCACAGCCCCAGCATTTT. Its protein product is CASTQLGAQPQHF.

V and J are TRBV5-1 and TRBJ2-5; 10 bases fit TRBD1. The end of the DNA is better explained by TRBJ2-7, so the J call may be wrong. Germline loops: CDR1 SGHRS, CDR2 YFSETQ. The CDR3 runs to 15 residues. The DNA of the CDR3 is TGCGCCAGCAGCCCCAAACCGGGACAGGGGCACGAGCAGTACTTC. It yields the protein CASSPKPGQGHEQYF.

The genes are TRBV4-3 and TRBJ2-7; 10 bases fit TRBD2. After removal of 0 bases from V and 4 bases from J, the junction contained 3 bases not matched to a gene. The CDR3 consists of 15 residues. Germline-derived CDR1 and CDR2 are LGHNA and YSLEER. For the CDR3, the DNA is TGCGCCAGCAGCCAAGAGCTAGCGGGGGTATACGAGCAGTACTTC. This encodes CASSQELAGVYEQYF.

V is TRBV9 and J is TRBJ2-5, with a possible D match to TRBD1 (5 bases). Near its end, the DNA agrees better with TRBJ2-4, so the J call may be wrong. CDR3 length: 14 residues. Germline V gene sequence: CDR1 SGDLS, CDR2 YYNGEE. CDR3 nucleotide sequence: TGTGCCAGCAGCGTCCTTGCAGGGTCAAACATTCAGTACTTC. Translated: CASSVLAGSNIQYF.

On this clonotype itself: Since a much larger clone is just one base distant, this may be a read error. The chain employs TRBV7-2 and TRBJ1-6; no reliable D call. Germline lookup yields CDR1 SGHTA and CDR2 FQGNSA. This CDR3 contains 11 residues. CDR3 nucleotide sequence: TGTGCCAGCAGCCTCGATTCACCCCCCCACTTT. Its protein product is CASSLDSPPHF.

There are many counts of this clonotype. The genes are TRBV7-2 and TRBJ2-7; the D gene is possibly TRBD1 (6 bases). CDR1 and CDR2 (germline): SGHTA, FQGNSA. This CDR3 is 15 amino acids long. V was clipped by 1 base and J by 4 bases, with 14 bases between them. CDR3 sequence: CASSLVPRQGYEQYF. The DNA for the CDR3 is TGTGCCAGCAGCTTAGTACCCCGTCAGGGGTACGAGCAGTACTTC.

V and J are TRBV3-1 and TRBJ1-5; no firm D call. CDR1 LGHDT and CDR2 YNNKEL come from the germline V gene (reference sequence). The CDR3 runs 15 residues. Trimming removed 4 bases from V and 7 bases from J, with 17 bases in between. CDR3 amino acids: CASSRSAVSAQPQHF. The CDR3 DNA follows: TGTGCCAGCAGCCGCTCAGCAGTTAGTGCCCAGCCCCAGCATTTT.

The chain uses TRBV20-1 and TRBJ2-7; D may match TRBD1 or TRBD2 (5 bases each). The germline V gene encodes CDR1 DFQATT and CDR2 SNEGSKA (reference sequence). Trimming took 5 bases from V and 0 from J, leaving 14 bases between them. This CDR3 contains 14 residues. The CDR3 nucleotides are TGCAGTGCTGGGACGACGGGGAGCTCCTACGAGCAGTACTTC. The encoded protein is CSAGTTGSSYEQYF.

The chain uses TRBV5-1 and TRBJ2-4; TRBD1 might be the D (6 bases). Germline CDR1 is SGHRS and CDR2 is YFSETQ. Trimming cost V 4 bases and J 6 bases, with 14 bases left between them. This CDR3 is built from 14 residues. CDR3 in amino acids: CASSPRQERNIQYF. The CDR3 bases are TGCGCCAGCAGCCCTAGACAGGAGAGAAACATTCAGTACTTC.